Detailed here is one TCR beta chain. The data stem from a study of technical replicates of blood from a few donors. TCRdb's copy holds only in-frame clones and misses some; the assay was immunoSEQ multiplex PCR. The repertoire holds 80,000 to 85,000 clones, 70% to 90% seen once, with about 0.38% in the top ten. Material: T cells isolated from PBMCs. The sequence derives from a human donor in good health.

CDR3 region: CASTGGSYEQYF. The CDR3 coding sequence is TGTGCCAGCACAGGGGGCTCCTACGAGCAGTACTTC. The genes are TRBV7-9 and TRBJ2-7, with 7 bases identical to TRBD1. V lost 7 bases, J lost 0 bases, and 0 bases stayed unmatched. The CDR3 spans 12 residues. Germline assignment: CDR1 SEHNR and CDR2 FQNEAQ (reference sequence).